What follows is one T cell receptor beta chain and its context. Generated by immunoSEQ multiplex PCR, the TCRdb table keeps only in-frame clones and is missing some. The table lists some 80,000 clones, just under 95% of them singletons. The CDR3 sequence is 22 residues long. These data belong to a study of OX40 agonist ivuxolimab in advanced cancers. The sample in question was CD4+ or CD8+ T cells sorted from blood, obtained in a trial of the OX40 agonist ivuxolimab. V usage is TRBV21-1 and J usage is TRBJ1-2; TRBD1, the D gene given by the table, was not confirmed from the DNA. TRBV21-1 is listed as a pseudogene. This receptor was identified in an adult with an advanced solid tumor such as melanoma, head and neck, liver or kidney cancer. The CDR3: CASSNYGGHTGTGVVVDYGYTF. CDR3 in DNA: TGTGCCAGCAGCAACTATGGGGGACACACCGGGACAGGGGTTGTAGTAGACTATGGCTACACCTTC.